This TCR beta chain stems from a study of STAT5B mutations in CD4+ large granular lymphocyte leukemia. The repertoire was sequenced with immunoSEQ multiplex PCR; TCRdb's copy has only in-frame clones and lacks some. The top ten clones hold roughly 7% of a sample with over 30,000 clones, over 60% of them seen once. V was pared by 1 base and J by 3 bases, with 5 bases of the junction left unmatched. CDR1 is SGHNT, CDR2 YENEEA, per germline. The CDR3 sequence is 15 residues long. Specimen: CD4+ T cells from blood buffy coats. This chain connects TRBV11-3 to TRBJ2-5; 7 positions match TRBD2. This sequence originates from a human donor in good health. CDR3 sequence reads: CASSLGGGREETQYF. In DNA, the CDR3 is TGTGCCAGCAGCTTAGGGGGGGGTCGGGAAGAGACCCAGTACTTC.